The clone carrying this T cell receptor (beta chain) occurred many times. RNA transcripts served as template for amplifying TCR beta CDR3 sequences. Following a first-round RT-PCR that used HTBI primers, a second-round multiplex PCR was carried out. TCRdb ran MiXCR on the multiplex PCR reads and lists one entry per CDR3 protein. The table includes approximately 500,000 distinct CDR3 sequences, around 14% detected once. The CDR3 extends over 16 amino acids. Between the trimmed V and J ends, which lost 2 bases and 2 bases, there was a span of 15 bases. Germline V gene lookup returns CDR1 MNHNS and CDR2 SASEGT. These data come from a study of Graves' ophthalmopathy and Graves' hyperthyroidism.

The chain recombines TRBV6-1 with TRBJ1-2; unclear D gene. Sequences were obtained from blood. This receptor was identified in a woman aged 25 to 39 with Graves' ophthalmopathy. The CDR3 bases are TGTGCCAGCAGTGAAAAAGGACTGGGTTTCAACTATGGCTACACCTTC. Protein sequence: CASSEKGLGFNYGYTF.